This is a list of T cell receptor beta chains from one sample in a study of shared clonotypes between healthy human individuals. Data came from immunoSEQ multiplex PCR; TCRdb stores just in-frame clones and leaves some out. The sample has about 490,000 clones, 76% seen once. The sequenced material came from PBMCs. The receptors stem from a woman aged 40 to 50 in good health. Some clones in this sample may be carry-over from other donors' samples. CDR3s include the opening cysteine and the closing phenylalanine or tryptophan. D genes are given only for firm matches. Clone size is not always given. Where it is, it says once, few, many or a class for expanded clones.

V gene: TRBV5-6
D gene: TRBD2
J gene: TRBJ2-5
clone size: many
CDR3 DNA: TGTGCCAGCAGCTCGACTGAAGCGGGAGGGAGGGAGACCCAGTACTTC
CDR3 protein: CASSSTEAGGRETQYF

V gene: TRBV2
D gene: TRBD2
J gene: TRBJ2-7
clone size: NA
CDR3 DNA: TGTGCCAGCAGCGCCGGGACTAGCCTACCCTACGAGCAGTACTTC
CDR3 protein: CASSAGTSLPYEQYF

V gene: TRBV10-2
D gene: TRBD2
J gene: TRBJ2-7
clone size: NA
CDR3 DNA: TGCGCCAGCAGTGAGCCTTGGACTAGCGGTATCGACGAGCAGTACTTC
CDR3 protein: CASSEPWTSGIDEQYF

V gene: TRBV29-1
D gene: NA
J gene: TRBJ1-2
clone size: many
CDR3 DNA: TGCAGCGTTGAAGATGACCTGGACAGCAACTATGGCTACACCTTC
CDR3 protein: CSVEDDLDSNYGYTF

V gene: TRBV19
D gene: NA
J gene: TRBJ1-1
clone size: NA
CDR3 DNA: TGTGCCAGTAGTCGAAAACCCGGGACACCCAACACTGAAGCTTTCTTT
CDR3 protein: CASSRKPGTPNTEAFF

V gene: TRBV27
D gene: NA
J gene: TRBJ2-1
clone size: NA
CDR3 DNA: TGTGCCAGCAGTTCCCAACCGCGAGTTGAGCAGTTCTTC
CDR3 protein: CASSSQPRVEQFF

V gene: TRBV28
D gene: TRBD2
J gene: TRBJ2-3
clone size: NA
CDR3 DNA: TGTGCCAGCAGTTTTTACGGGAGGGTCCCGCAGTATTTT
CDR3 protein: CASSFYGRVPQYF

V gene: TRBV9
D gene: NA
J gene: TRBJ1-1
clone size: many
CDR3 DNA: TGTGCCAGCAGCTCAGGGGTCTCTGAAGCTTTCTTT
CDR3 protein: CASSSGVSEAFF

V gene: TRBV7-9
D gene: TRBD2
J gene: TRBJ2-7
clone size: NA
CDR3 DNA: TGTGCCAGCAGAATAACTAGCGGGAGCCAGTCCTACGAGCAGTACTTC
CDR3 protein: CASRITSGSQSYEQYF

V gene: TRBV10-1
D gene: TRBD1
J gene: TRBJ2-2
clone size: NA
CDR3 DNA: TGCGCCAGCAGTGACAGAGACAGGGTGAACACCGGGGAGCTGTTTTTT
CDR3 protein: CASSDRDRVNTGELFF

V gene: TRBV27
D gene: TRBD2
J gene: TRBJ2-7
clone size: NA
CDR3 DNA: TGTGCCAGCAGCCCAGAGCAGCGGGAGGGTCTCTTCGAGCAGTACTTC
CDR3 protein: CASSPEQREGLFEQYF

V gene: TRBV25-1
D gene: TRBD1
J gene: TRBJ2-7
clone size: NA
CDR3 DNA: TGTGCCAGCCTTGGACAGGGACTTTTCAAGCAGTACTTC
CDR3 protein: CASLGQGLFKQYF

V gene: TRBV28
D gene: NA
J gene: TRBJ2-2
clone size: NA
CDR3 DNA: TGTGCCAGCAGAGGGGGGGTGAACACCGGGGAGCTGTTTTTT
CDR3 protein: CASRGGVNTGELFF

V gene: TRBV19
D gene: NA
J gene: TRBJ1-2
clone size: NA
CDR3 DNA: TGTGCCAGTAGTATAGCCCGGACACGGAACTATGGCTACACCTTC
CDR3 protein: CASSIARTRNYGYTF

V gene: TRBV5-1
D gene: TRBD2
J gene: TRBJ2-5
clone size: NA
CDR3 DNA: TGCGCCAGCAGCTCAAGTACTAGCGGGAGAGAGACCCAGTACTTC
CDR3 protein: CASSSSTSGRETQYF

V gene: TRBV30
D gene: TRBD2
J gene: TRBJ2-1
clone size: NA
CDR3 DNA: TGTGCCTGGAGCCTAGCGGGAGGGCCGGGGAGGCAGTTCTTC
CDR3 protein: CAWSLAGGPGRQFF

V gene: TRBV21-1
D gene: NA
J gene: TRBJ2-1
clone size: NA
CDR3 DNA: TGTGCCCGACCACCCCACAGGTTTCAGCAGTTCTTC
CDR3 protein: CARPPHRFQQFF

V gene: TRBV5-4
D gene: NA
J gene: TRBJ2-7
clone size: NA
CDR3 DNA: TGTGCCAGCAGCTTGGTAAAGGGAAGTCGAGAGCAGTACTTC
CDR3 protein: CASSLVKGSREQYF

V gene: TRBV28
D gene: TRBD1
J gene: TRBJ1-1
clone size: NA
CDR3 DNA: TGTGCCAGCAGTGAGCCCAGGGGGCGCGGCACTGAAGCTTTCTTT
CDR3 protein: CASSEPRGRGTEAFF

V gene: TRBV7-9
D gene: NA
J gene: TRBJ2-3
clone size: NA
CDR3 DNA: TGTGCCAGCACCTCAGCGGATACGCAGTATTTT
CDR3 protein: CASTSADTQYF

V gene: TRBV13
D gene: NA
J gene: TRBJ2-1
clone size: NA
CDR3 DNA: TGTGCCAGCAGCTTAGTTCGAGGGTCCAACAATGAGCAGTTCTTC
CDR3 protein: CASSLVRGSNNEQFF

V gene: TRBV28
D gene: NA
J gene: TRBJ2-3
clone size: many
CDR3 DNA: TGTGCCAGCAGTTTTGTGGCGGGCACAGATACGCAGTATTTT
CDR3 protein: CASSFVAGTDTQYF

V gene: TRBV30
D gene: NA
J gene: TRBJ2-7
clone size: NA
CDR3 DNA: TGTGCCTGGACTAGTCTTGGCTACGAGCAGTACTTC
CDR3 protein: CAWTSLGYEQYF

V gene: TRBV5-1
D gene: NA
J gene: TRBJ2-2
clone size: NA
CDR3 DNA: TGCGCCAGCAGCTTCTCAGGGGAGCAAACCGGGGAGCTGTTTTTT
CDR3 protein: CASSFSGEQTGELFF

V gene: TRBV10-2
D gene: NA
J gene: TRBJ2-1
clone size: NA
CDR3 DNA: TGCGCCAGCAGTGACAACCGAAGAGGCAGCAATGAGCAGTTCTTC
CDR3 protein: CASSDNRRGSNEQFF

V gene: TRBV9
D gene: TRBD2
J gene: TRBJ2-3
clone size: NA
CDR3 DNA: TGTGCCAGCAGCATAGCGGGGCCCACAGATACGCAGTATTTT
CDR3 protein: CASSIAGPTDTQYF

V gene: TRBV7-9
D gene: TRBD1
J gene: TRBJ1-1
clone size: NA
CDR3 DNA: TGTGCCAGCAGCTTACTGCGCAGGGGGCTTACTGAAGCTTTCTTT
CDR3 protein: CASSLLRRGLTEAFF

V gene: TRBV27
D gene: NA
J gene: TRBJ1-1
clone size: NA
CDR3 DNA: TGTGCCAGCAGTTCCTCCGGGACTGTATTCACTGAAGCTTTCTTT
CDR3 protein: CASSSSGTVFTEAFF